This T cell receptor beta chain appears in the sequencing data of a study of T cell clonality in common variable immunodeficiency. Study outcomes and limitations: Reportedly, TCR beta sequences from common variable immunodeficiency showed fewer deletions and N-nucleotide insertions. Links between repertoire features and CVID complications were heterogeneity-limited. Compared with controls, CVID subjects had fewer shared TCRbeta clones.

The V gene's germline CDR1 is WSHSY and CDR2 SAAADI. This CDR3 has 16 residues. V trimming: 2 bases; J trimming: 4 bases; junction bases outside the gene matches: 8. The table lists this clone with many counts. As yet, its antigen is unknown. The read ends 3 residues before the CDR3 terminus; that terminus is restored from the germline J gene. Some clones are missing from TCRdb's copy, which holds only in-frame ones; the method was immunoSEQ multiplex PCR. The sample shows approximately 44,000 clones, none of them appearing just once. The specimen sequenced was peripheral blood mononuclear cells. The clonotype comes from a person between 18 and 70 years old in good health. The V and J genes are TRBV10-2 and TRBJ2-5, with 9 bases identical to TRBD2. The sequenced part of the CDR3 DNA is TGCGCCAGCAGTGAGGATTTGGGACTAGCACCAGAGACC. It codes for CASSEDLGLAPET. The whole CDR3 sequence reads CASSEDLGLAPETQYF.